Below, 18 T cell receptor beta chains from the same sample are listed, as sequenced in a study of molecular identifiers for immune sequencing clone quantification. TCRdb redid the calling of the PCR reads with MiXCR, one entry per CDR3 protein. The sample lists 60,000 to 70,000 distinct CDR3 sequences, around 17% occurring once. The sequencing input was naive CD8+ T cells from blood, with Jurkat cell RNA spiked in. Sample subset: FACS-sorted CD8+CD4-CCR7+CD45RA+ naive T cells. The receptor set was obtained from a human donor in good health. Some libraries in this study had Jurkat cell RNA spiked in.

This clonotype came up many times. The chain is built from TRBV6-6 and TRBJ2-1; 12 bases are a match to TRBD2. The V segment lost 5 bases and the J segment 4 bases; nucleotides outside the gene matches: 12. CDR3 length equals 18 residues. In germline, CDR1 is MNHNY, CDR2 SVGAGI (reference sequence). Here the CDR3 DNA reads TGTGCCAGCAGTCAAGGGAGCCTAGCGGGAGGGCCGTACAATGAGCAGTTCTTC. Translation gives CASSQGSLAGGPYNEQFF.

Many counts were recorded for this clonotype. The gene calls are TRBV28 and TRBJ1-3; 8 bases fit TRBD1. The germline gives CDR1 MDHEN, CDR2 SYDVKM. The V gene end was trimmed by 5 bases and the J gene end by 1 base; junction bases not matched to a gene: 7. The CDR3 totals 16 residues. The CDR3 nucleotides read TGTGCCAGCAGTACAGATCGACAGGGGTCTGGAAACACCATATATTTT. This encodes CASSTDRQGSGNTIYF.

This clonotype was counted many times. The chain links TRBV4-1 to TRBJ2-7, with a possible D match to TRBD2 (5 bases). CDR3 size: 15 residues. The germline gives CDR1 MGHRA, CDR2 YSYEKL. The V and J ends lost 1 base and 7 bases respectively, with 17 bases between them. CDR3 sequence reads: CASSQVSSGDPEQYF. CDR3 sequence (DNA): TGCGCCAGCAGCCAAGTGTCCAGCGGAGACCCTGAGCAGTACTTC.

About this clonotype: This sequence may be a read error, since a much larger clone differs from it by one base. This chain links TRBV11-3 with TRBJ2-3; D remains ambiguous. CDR1 is SGHNT, CDR2 YENEEA, per germline. The CDR3 has 14 amino acids. CDR3 in amino acids: CASSLGRGTDTRYF. The CDR3 DNA is TGTGCCAGCAGCTTAGGACGTGGCACAGATACGCGGTATTTT.

This clonotype was found many times. CDR3 DNA sequence: TGTGCCAGCAGTCCCGTAGCGGGAGGGACAGATACGCAGTATTTT. This encodes CASSPVAGGTDTQYF. This rearrangement joins TRBV12-3 or TRBV12-4 to TRBJ2-3, with 11 nucleotides matching TRBD2. This CDR3 is built from 15 residues. Trimming cost V 5 bases and J 3 bases; bases outside gene matches: 4.

This clonotype appeared many times. The chain carries TRBV6-2 or TRBV6-3 and TRBJ1-5, with 7 bases aligning to TRBD1. Germline values: CDR1 MNHEY, CDR2 SVGEGT. CDR3 length: 15 amino acids. J was trimmed by 0 bases and V by 6 bases; bases with no gene match: 5. CDR3 DNA: TGTGCCAGCAGCACACAGGGGAATAGCAATCAGCCCCAGCATTTT. This codes for CASSTQGNSNQPQHF.

The CDR3 loop is CASSIVTSGRGYEQYF. The CDR3 DNA reads TGTGCCAGTAGTATTGTTACTAGCGGGAGAGGCTACGAGCAGTACTTC. This chain links TRBV19 with TRBJ2-7; TRBD2 matches at 11 bases. V lost 3 bases and J lost 3; bases outside the gene matches: 7. Germline CDR1 and CDR2: LNHDA and SQIVND (reference sequence). The CDR3 length is 16 residues.

In its sample, this clonotype was seen a few times. The rearrangement joins TRBV7-9 to TRBJ2-7; D perhaps matches TRBD1 (6 bases). Per germline, CDR1 SEHNR and CDR2 FQNEAQ (reference sequence). Trimming stripped 2 bases from V and 5 bases from J, with 13 bases between. The CDR3 length is 14 residues. CDR3 coding DNA: TGTGCCAGCAGCTTATCTGTTCCAGGGGACGAGCAGTACTTC. Translating gives CASSLSVPGDEQYF. Full variable domain (outside the CDR3, taken from reference TRBV7-9 and TRBJ2-7): DTGVSQNPRHKITKRGQNVTFRCDPISEHNRLYWYRQTLGQGPEFLTYFQNEAQLEKSRLLSDRFSAERPKGSFSTLEIQRTEQGDSAMYLCASSLSVPGDEQYFGPGTRLTVT.

This clonotype has a count of ten or more. The V call is TRBV5-6, the J call TRBJ2-5; D unclear. Germline V gene data show CDR1 as SGHDT and CDR2 as YYEEEE. V shed 0 bases and J shed 7 bases, with 7 bases lying between them. The CDR3 is 12 residues long. The CDR3 is CASSLGAGTQYF. The CDR3 DNA reads TGTGCCAGCAGCTTGGGCGCAGGGACCCAGTACTTC.

This clonotype was seen at least ten times. The chain carries TRBV28 and TRBJ2-1; D not resolved. V was shortened by 6 bases and J by 4 bases, with 10 bases between the two germline ends. Germline V gene lookup returns CDR1 MDHEN and CDR2 SYDVKM. The CDR3 has 13 residues. Here the CDR3 reads CASRGPSYNEQFF. The CDR3 coding sequence is TGTGCCAGCAGAGGACCCTCTTACAATGAGCAGTTCTTC.

This clonotype was detected many times. The chain has TRBV4-2 and TRBJ1-1, with D tentatively TRBD1 (6 bases). V was cut by 1 base and J by 5 bases, with 17 bases left in between. Per the germline V gene, CDR1 is LGHNA and CDR2 is YNFKEQ. The CDR3 runs 16 residues. CDR3 protein: CASSQVEAGVETEAFF. The DNA for the CDR3 is TGTGCCAGCAGCCAAGTGGAAGCAGGGGTAGAGACTGAAGCTTTCTTT.

Turning to this clonotype: This may come from a read error, since a much larger clone is one base off. The CDR3 end shows no conserved phenylalanine or tryptophan, and so a read error is likely. V gene TRBV6-5 combines with J gene TRBJ1-4; D uncertain. This CDR3 spans 14 amino acids. Trimming removed 6 bases from V and 1 base from J, with 9 bases in between. Looked up from germline, CDR1 is MNHEY and CDR2 is SVGAGI. The CDR3 reads CASRTGGTNEKLFL. The CDR3 DNA is TGTGCCAGCAGGACCGGTGGAACTAATGAAAAACTGTTTTTA.

This chain links TRBV15 with TRBJ2-1; no definite D call. Trimming took off 3 bases at V and 9 bases at J, with 9 bases between the two ends. CDR1 and CDR2 from the germline V gene are LNHNV and YYDKDF (reference sequence). This CDR3 region has 12 residues. The CDR3 DNA follows: TGTGCCACCAGCAGCGCCTCACGTGAGCAGTTCTTC. This translates into CATSSASREQFF.

About this clonotype: A much larger clone differs by one base, so this may be a read error. V usage is TRBV27 and J usage is TRBJ1-1; a possible D gene is TRBD1 (6 bases). The length of the CDR3 is 14 residues. CDR1 and CDR2 (germline): MNHEY, SMNVEV (reference sequence). The V gene lost 6 bases and the J gene lost 4 bases, with 15 bases spanning the gap. CDR3 sequence (DNA): TGTGCCAGCAGACTCTCCTCAGGGGTCACTGAAGCTTTCTTT. It specifies CASRLSSGVTEAFF.

Turning to this clonotype: This clone may be a read error of a much larger clone one base away. The chain couples TRBV5-3 to TRBJ1-5, with D tentatively TRBD1 (6 bases). TRBV5-3 is flagged as an ORF with uncertain function. The CDR3 is 14 residues long. The CDR3 here is CASSLRTVDQPRHF. The DNA for the CDR3 is TGTGCCAGCAGCTTGAGGACAGTGGATCAGCCCCGGCATTTT.

This clonotype turned up a few times. This chain joins TRBV10-3 and TRBJ2-7; D is uncertain. CDR1 and CDR2 (germline): ENHRY, SYGVKD. Trimming took 4 bases from V and 0 from J, leaving 10 bases between them. The CDR3 extends over 14 amino acids. CDR3: CAISAGLTSYEQYF. The CDR3 bases are TGTGCCATCAGTGCCGGCCTAACCTCCTACGAGCAGTACTTC.

On this clonotype itself: Since a much larger clone is just one base distant, this may be a read error. The rearrangement uses TRBV29-1 and TRBJ2-7, with 11 bases fitting TRBD2. This CDR3 contains 18 residues. CDR1 is SQVTM and CDR2 is ANQGSEA in the germline V gene. With 2 bases clipped from V and 0 bases from J, the junction kept 12 bases outside the gene matches. Written as DNA, the CDR3 is TGCAGCGTTGAAATAGGGACTAGCGGAGGCAGACCCTCCTACGAGCAGTACTTC. This codes for CSVEIGTSGGRPSYEQYF.

This clonotype was detected only a few times. V is TRBV12-3 or TRBV12-4 and J is TRBJ2-3; 7 bases map to TRBD2. Trimming removed 1 base from V and 6 bases from J; junction bases left unmatched: 10. The CDR3 has 16 residues. The CDR3 loop reads CASSLVAGEGTDTQYF. The CDR3 nucleotides are TGTGCCAGCAGTTTAGTGGCGGGAGAGGGGACGGATACGCAGTATTTT.